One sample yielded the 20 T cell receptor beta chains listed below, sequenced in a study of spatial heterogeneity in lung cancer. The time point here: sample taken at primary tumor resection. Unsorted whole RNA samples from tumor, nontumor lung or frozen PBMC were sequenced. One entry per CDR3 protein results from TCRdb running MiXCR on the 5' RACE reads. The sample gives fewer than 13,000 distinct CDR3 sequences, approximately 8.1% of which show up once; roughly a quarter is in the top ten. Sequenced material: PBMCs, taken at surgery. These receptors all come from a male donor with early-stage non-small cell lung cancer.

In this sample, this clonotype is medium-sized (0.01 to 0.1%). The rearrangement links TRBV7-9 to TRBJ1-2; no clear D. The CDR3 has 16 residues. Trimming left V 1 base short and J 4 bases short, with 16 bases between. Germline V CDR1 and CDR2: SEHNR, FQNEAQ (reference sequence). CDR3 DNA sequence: TGTGCCAGCAGCTTAGGCGGTCCAGAATCTTTCTATGGCTACACCTTC. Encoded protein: CASSLGGPESFYGYTF.

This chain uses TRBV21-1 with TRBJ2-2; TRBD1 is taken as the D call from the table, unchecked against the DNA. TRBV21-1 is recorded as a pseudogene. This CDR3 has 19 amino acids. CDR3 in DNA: TGTGCCAGCAGCAAAGAGGGACAGGGGGAATTCCCGAACACCGGGGAGCTGTTTTTT. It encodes CASSKEGQGEFPNTGELFF.

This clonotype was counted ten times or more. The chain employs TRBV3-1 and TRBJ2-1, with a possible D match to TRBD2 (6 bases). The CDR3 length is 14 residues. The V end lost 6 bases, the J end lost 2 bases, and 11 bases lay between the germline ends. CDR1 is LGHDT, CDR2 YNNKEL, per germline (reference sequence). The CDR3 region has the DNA TGTGCCAGCAGACCTGGGGGGACCTACAATGAGCAGTTCTTC. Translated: CASRPGGTYNEQFF.

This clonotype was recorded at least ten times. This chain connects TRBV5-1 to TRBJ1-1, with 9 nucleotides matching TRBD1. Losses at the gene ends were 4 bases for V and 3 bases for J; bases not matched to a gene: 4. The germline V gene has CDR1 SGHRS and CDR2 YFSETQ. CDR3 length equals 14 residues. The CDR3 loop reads CASSRGQGHTEAFF. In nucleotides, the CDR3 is TGCGCCAGCAGCCGAGGACAGGGGCACACTGAAGCTTTCTTT.

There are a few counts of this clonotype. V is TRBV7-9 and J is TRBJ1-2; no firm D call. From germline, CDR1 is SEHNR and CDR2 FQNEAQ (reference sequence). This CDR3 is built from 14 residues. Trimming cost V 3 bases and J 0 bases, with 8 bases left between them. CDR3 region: CASSFEEANYGYTF. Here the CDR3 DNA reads TGTGCCAGCAGCTTTGAGGAAGCTAACTATGGCTACACCTTC.

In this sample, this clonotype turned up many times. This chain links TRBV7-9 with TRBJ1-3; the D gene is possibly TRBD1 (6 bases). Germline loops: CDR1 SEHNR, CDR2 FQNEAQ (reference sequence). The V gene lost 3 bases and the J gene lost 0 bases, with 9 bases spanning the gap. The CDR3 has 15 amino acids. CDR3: CASSLGHSSGNTIYF. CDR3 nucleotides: TGTGCCAGCAGCTTGGGACATTCCTCTGGAAACACCATATATTTT.

The CDR3, as DNA: TGTGCCAGCAGCTCGGGGTGGACCGGGGAGCTGTTTTTT. It specifies CASSSGWTGELFF. The V call is TRBV11-2, the J call TRBJ2-2; possible D gene TRBD2, 5 bases. CDR3 length: 13 residues. Germline assignment: CDR1 SGHAT and CDR2 FQNNGV. Between the trimmed V and J ends, which lost 4 bases and 5 bases, there was a span of 8 bases.

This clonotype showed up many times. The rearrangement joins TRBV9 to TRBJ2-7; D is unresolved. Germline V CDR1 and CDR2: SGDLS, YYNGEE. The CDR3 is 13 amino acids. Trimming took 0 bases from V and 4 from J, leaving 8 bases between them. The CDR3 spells CASSVADTYEQYF. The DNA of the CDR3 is TGTGCCAGCAGCGTAGCTGACACTTACGAGCAGTACTTC.

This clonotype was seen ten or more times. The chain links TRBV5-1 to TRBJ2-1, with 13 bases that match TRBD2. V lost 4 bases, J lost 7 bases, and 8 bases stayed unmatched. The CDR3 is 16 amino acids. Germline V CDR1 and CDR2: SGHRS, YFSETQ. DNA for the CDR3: TGCGCCAGCAGCCCACGACTAGCGGGGGGTCGGAATGAGCAGTTCTTC. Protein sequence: CASSPRLAGGRNEQFF. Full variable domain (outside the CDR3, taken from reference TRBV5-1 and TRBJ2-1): KAGVTQTPRYLIKTRGQQVTLSCSPISGHRSVSWYQQTPGQGLQFLFEYFSETQRNKGNFPGRFSGRQFSNSRSEMNVSTLELGDSALYLCASSPRLAGGRNEQFFGPGTRLTVL.

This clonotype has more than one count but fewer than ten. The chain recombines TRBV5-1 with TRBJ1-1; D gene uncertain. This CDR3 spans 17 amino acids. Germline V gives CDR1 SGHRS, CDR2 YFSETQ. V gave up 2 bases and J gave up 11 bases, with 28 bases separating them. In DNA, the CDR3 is TGCGCCAGCAGCTTTAGCCCGGACTCGGACCCAGGTGGCGGGGCTTTCTTT. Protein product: CASSFSPDSDPGGGAFF.

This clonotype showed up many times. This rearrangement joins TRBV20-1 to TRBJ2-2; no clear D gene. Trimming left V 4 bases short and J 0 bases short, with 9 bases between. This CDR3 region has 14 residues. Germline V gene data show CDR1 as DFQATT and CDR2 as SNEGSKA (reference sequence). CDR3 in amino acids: CSAIRLTNTGELFF. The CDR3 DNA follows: TGCAGTGCTATAAGACTCACGAACACCGGGGAGCTGTTTTTT.

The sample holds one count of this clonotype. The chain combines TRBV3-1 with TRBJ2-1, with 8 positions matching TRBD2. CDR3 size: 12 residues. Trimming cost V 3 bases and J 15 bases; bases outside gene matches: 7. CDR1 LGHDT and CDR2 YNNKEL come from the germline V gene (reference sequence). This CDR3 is CASSQTSVNVFF. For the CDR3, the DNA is TGTGCCAGCAGCCAGACTAGCGTTAACGTGTTCTTC.

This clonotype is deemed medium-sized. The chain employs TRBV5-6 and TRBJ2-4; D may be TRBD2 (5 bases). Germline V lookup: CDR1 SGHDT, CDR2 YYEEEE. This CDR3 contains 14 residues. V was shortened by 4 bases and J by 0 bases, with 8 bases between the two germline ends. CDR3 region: CASSRGLAKNIQYF. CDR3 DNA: TGTGCCAGCAGCCGTGGACTAGCCAAAAACATTCAGTACTTC.

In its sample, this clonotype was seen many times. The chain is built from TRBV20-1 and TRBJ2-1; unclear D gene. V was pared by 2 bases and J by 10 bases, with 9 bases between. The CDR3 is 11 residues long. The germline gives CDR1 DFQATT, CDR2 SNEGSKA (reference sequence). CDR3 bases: TGCAGTGCTAGATTAACTACCGAGCAGTTCTTC. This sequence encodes CSARLTTEQFF.

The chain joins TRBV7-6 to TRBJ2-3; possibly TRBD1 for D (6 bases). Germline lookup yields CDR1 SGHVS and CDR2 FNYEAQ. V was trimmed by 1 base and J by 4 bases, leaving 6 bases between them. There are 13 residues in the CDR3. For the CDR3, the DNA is TGTGCCAGCAGCTTAGGGGGGCCAGATACGCAGTATTTT. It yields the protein CASSLGGPDTQYF. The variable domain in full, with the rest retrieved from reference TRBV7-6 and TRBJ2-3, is GAGVSQSPRYKVTKRGQDVALRCDPISGHVSLYWYRQALGQGPEFLTYFNYEAQQDKSGLPNDRFSAERPEGSISTLTIQRTEQRDSAMYRCASSLGGPDTQYFGPGTRLTVL.

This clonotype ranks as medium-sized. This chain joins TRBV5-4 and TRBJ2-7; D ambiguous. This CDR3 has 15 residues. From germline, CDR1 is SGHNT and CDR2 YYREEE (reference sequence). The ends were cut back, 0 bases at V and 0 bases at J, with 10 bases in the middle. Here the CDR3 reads CASSLGSGYSYEQYF. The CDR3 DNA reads TGTGCCAGCAGCTTGGGTTCAGGATACTCCTACGAGCAGTACTTC.

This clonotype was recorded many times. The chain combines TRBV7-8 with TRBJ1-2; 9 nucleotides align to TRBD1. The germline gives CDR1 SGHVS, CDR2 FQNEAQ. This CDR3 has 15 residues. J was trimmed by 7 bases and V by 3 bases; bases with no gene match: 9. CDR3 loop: CASSFRDRVMGGYTF. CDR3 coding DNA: TGTGCCAGCAGCTTCAGGGACAGGGTCATGGGTGGCTACACCTTC.

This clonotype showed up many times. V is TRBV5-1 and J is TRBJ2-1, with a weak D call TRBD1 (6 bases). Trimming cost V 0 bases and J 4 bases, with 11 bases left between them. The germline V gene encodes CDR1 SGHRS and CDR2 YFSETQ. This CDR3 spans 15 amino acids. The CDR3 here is CASSLAGGGYNEQFF. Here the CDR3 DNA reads TGCGCCAGCAGCTTGGCTGGGGGCGGGTACAATGAGCAGTTCTTC.

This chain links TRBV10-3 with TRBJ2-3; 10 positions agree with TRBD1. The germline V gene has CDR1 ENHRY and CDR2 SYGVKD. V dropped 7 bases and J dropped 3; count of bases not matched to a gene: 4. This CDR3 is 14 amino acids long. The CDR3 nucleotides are TGTGCCATCACCGCGGGACAGGGGACAGATACGCAGTATTTT. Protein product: CAITAGQGTDTQYF.

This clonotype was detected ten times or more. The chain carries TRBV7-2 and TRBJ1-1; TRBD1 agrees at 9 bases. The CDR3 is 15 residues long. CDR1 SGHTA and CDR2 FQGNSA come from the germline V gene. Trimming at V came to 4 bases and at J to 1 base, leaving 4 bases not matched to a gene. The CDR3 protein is CASSSGGQGNTEAFF. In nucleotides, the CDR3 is TGTGCCAGCAGCTCGGGGGGACAGGGGAACACTGAAGCTTTCTTT.